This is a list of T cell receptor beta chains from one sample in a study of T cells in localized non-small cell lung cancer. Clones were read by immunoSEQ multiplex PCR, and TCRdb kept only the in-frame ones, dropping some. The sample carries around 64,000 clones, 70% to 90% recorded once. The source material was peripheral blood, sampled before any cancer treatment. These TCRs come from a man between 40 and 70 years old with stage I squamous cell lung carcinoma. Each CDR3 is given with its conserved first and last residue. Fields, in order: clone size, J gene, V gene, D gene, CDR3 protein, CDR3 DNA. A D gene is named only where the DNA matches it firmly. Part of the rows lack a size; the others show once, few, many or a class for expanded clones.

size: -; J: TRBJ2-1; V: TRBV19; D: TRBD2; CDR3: CASSGTSGRPEQFF; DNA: TGTGCCAGTAGTGGGACTAGCGGGAGGCCTGAGCAGTTCTTC
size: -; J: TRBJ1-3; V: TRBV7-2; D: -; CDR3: CASSLGAGHYSSGNTIYF; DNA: TGTGCCAGCAGCTTAGGCGCGGGGCACTATAGCTCTGGAAACACCATATATTTT
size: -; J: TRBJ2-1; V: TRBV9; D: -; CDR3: CASSVLTALDEQFF; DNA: TGTGCCAGCAGCGTATTGACAGCCTTGGATGAGCAGTTCTTC
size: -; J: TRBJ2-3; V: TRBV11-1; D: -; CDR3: CASSLERTDTQYF; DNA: TGTGCCAGCAGCTTAGAGAGGACAGATACGCAGTATTTT
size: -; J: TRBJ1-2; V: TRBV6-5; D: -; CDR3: CASGRYYGYTF; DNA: TGTGCCAGCGGCAGGTACTATGGCTACACCTTC
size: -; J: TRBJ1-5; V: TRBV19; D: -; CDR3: CASRPSPVSNQPQHF; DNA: TGTGCCAGTAGACCTTCTCCAGTTAGCAATCAGCCCCAGCATTTT
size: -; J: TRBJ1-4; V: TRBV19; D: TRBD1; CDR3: CASSLLTGINEKLFF; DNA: TGTGCCAGTAGCCTCCTGACAGGGATTAATGAAAAACTGTTTTTT
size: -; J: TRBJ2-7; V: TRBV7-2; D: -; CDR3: CASMNSRSSYEQYF; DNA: TGTGCCAGCATGAATTCGAGGAGCTCCTACGAGCAGTACTTC
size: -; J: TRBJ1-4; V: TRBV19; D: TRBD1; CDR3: CASSVDRGRELFF; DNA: TGTGCCAGTAGTGTGGACAGGGGGCGCGAACTGTTTTTT
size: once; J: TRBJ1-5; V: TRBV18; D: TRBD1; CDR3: CASSLTRDRVQPQHF; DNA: TGTGCCAGCTCACTTACACGGGACAGGGTCCAGCCCCAGCATTTT
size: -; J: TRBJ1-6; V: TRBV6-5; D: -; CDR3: CASSATVYNSPLHF; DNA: TGTGCCAGCAGTGCGACAGTCTATAATTCACCCCTCCACTTT
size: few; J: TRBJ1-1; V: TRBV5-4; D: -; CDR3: CASSLESNTEAFF; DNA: TGTGCCAGCAGCTTGGAATCGAACACTGAAGCTTTCTTT
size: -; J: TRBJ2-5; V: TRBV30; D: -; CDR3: CAWSLRLGSFETQYF; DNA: TGTGCCTGGAGTCTGCGGTTGGGGAGTTTCGAGACCCAGTACTTC
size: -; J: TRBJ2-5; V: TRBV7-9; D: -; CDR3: CASSLTGSQETQYF; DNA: TGTGCCAGCAGCTTAACAGGGTCCCAAGAGACCCAGTACTTC
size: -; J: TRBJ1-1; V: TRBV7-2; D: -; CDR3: CASSLAAVQNTEAFF; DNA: TGTGCCAGCAGCTTAGCGGCGGTGCAGAACACTGAAGCTTTCTTT
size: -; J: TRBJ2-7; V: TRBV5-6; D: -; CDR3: CASSIQGGYEQYF; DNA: TGTGCCAGCAGTATACAGGGTGGCTACGAGCAGTACTTC
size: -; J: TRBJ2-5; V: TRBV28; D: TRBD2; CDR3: CASSRTSVETQYF; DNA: TGTGCCAGCAGTCGAACTAGCGTAGAGACCCAGTACTTC
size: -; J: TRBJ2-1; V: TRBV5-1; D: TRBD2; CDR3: CASSSRLAAEQFF; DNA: TGCGCCAGCAGCTCAAGACTAGCTGCTGAGCAGTTCTTC
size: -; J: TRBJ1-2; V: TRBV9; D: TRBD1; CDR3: CASSATGTGGGSYGYTF; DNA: TGTGCCAGCAGCGCTACCGGGACAGGAGGGGGAAGCTATGGCTACACCTTC
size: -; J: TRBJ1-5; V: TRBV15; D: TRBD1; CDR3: CATRRQGGQPQHF; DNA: TGTGCCACCAGAAGACAGGGAGGTCAGCCCCAGCATTTT
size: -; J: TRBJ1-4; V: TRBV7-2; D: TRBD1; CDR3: CASSLTGGNEKLFF; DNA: TGTGCCAGCAGCTTAACAGGGGGAAATGAAAAACTGTTTTTT
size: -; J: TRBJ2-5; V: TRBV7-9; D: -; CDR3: CASTYKEQPQETQYF; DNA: TGTGCCAGCACCTATAAGGAGCAACCCCAAGAGACCCAGTACTTC
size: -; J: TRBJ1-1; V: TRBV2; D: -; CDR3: CATSVTEAFF; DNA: TGTGCCACATCGGTGACTGAAGCTTTCTTT
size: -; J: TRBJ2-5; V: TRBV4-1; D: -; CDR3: CASSQESSRGSETQYF; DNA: TGCGCCAGCAGCCAAGAAAGTAGTAGGGGTTCGGAGACCCAGTACTTC
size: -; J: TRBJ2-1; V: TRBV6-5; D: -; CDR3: CASSYVAAAYNEQFF; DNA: TGTGCCAGCAGTTACGTGGCGGCAGCCTACAATGAGCAGTTCTTC
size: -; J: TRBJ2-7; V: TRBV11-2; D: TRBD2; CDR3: CASSLGAGDWRSSYEQYF; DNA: TGTGCCAGCAGCTTAGGTGCGGGGGACTGGAGAAGCTCCTACGAGCAGTACTTC
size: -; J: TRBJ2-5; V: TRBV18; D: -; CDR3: CASSPGAKETQYF; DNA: TGTGCCAGCTCACCAGGCGCAAAAGAGACCCAGTACTTC
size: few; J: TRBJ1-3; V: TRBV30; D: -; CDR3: CAWNIQGSGNTIYF; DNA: TGTGCCTGGAACATACAGGGCTCTGGAAACACCATATATTTT
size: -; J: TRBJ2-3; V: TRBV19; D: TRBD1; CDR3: CASSTLRQGSSGGTDTQYF; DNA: TGTGCCAGTAGTACTCTCCGACAGGGTTCCTCCGGAGGCACAGATACGCAGTATTTT
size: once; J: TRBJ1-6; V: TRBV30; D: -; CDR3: CAWSGGFRDSPLHF; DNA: TGTGCCTGGAGCGGCGGGTTTCGGGATTCACCCCTCCACTTT
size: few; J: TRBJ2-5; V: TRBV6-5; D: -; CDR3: CASSYKDSYKAQYF; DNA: TGTGCCAGCAGTTACAAAGACAGTTATAAGGCCCAGTACTTC
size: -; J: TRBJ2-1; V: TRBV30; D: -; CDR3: CAFSWDNEQFF; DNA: TGTGCCTTCTCGTGGGACAATGAGCAGTTCTTC
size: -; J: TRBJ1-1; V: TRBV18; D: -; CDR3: CASSPTANTEAFF; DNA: TGTGCCAGCTCACCTACTGCGAACACTGAAGCTTTCTTT
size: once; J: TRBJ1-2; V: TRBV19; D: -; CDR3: CASIPADRTNYGYTF; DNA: TGTGCCAGTATCCCGGCAGACAGAACTAACTATGGCTACACCTTC
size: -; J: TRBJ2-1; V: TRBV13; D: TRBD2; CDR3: CASSLPLREARNEQFF; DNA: TGTGCCAGCAGCCTCCCCCTACGGGAGGCGAGGAATGAGCAGTTCTTC
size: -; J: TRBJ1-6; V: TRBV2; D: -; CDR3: CASQFGRGNSPLHF; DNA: TGTGCCAGCCAATTCGGACGGGGAAATTCACCCCTCCACTTT
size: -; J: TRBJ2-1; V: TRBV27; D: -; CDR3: CASSLTRYNEQFF; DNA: TGTGCCAGCAGTTTAACTCGTTACAATGAGCAGTTCTTC
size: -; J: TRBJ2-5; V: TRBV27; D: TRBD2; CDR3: CASSWGRTSGSQETQYF; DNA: TGTGCCAGCAGTTGGGGGAGGACTAGCGGGAGTCAAGAGACCCAGTACTTC
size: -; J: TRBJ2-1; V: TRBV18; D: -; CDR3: CASSPGPEGRNEQFF; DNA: TGTGCCAGCTCACCAGGGCCGGAGGGCCGCAATGAGCAGTTCTTC
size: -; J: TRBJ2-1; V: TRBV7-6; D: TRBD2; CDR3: CASSLPRTSGSTYNEQFF; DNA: TGTGCCAGCAGCTTACCTCGGACTAGCGGGAGTACCTACAATGAGCAGTTCTTC
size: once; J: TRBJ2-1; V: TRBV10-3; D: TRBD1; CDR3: CAISGSDRGVNEQFF; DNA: TGTGCCATCAGTGGGTCGGACAGGGGGGTCAATGAGCAGTTCTTC
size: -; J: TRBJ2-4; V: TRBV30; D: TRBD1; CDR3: CAWSLQGTLGNIQYF; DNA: TGTGCCTGGAGTTTACAGGGGACCCTGGGAAACATTCAGTACTTC
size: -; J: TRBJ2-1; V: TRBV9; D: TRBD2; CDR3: CASSPRGGWNEQFF; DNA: TGTGCCAGCAGCCCCCGGGGGGGGTGGAATGAGCAGTTCTTC
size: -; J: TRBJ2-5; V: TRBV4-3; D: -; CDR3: CASSQEYRAAETQYF; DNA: TGCGCCAGCAGCCAAGAGTACAGGGCGGCAGAGACCCAGTACTTC
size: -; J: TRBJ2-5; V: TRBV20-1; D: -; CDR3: CSGGELETQYF; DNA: TGCAGTGGGGGAGAGCTCGAGACCCAGTACTTC
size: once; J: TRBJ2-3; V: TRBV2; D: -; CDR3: CASRSQGNADTQYF; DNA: TGTGCCAGCAGATCCCAGGGTAATGCAGATACGCAGTATTTT